The entry below gives a single TCR beta chain sequence along with its context. Its antigen is unknown. This entry is derived from a study of post-analysis software for immune sequencing data. Study summary: Relapsing-remitting, secondary progressive and progressive-relapsing courses of multiple sclerosis were included.

Looked up from germline, CDR1 is SGHVS and CDR2 is FNYEAQ. The CDR3 runs 15 residues. With 5 bases removed from V and 1 base from J, the gap between germline ends came to 15 bases. Unique molecular identifiers featured in each of the TCR beta cDNA libraries. From around 0.96 to 9.9 million T cells, 550,000 or so cDNA molecules were obtained. One entry per CDR3 protein, called by TCRdb with MiXCR from the PCR reads. This table holds hundreds of thousands of distinct CDR3 sequences, 59% found once. Study results and caveats: Five or six TRBV segments were significantly more frequent in patients than in controls. TRBV5-6, TRBV5-1 and TRBV20-1 were among these segments. By F measure, samples from a shared preparation batch strongly co-clustered. People with multiple sclerosis had a significantly lower normalized Chao1 diversity than controls did.

This clonotype was obtained from a girl aged 2 to 10 with multiple sclerosis. The chain carries TRBV7-6 and TRBJ2-7; D is uncertain. The sample comprised blood. The CDR3 loop is CASSDARRGSYEQYF. The CDR3 nucleotides read TGTGCCAGCAGCGACGCCCGGCGCGGATCCTACGAGCAGTACTTC.